A single TCR beta chain is shown here with its context. This CDR3 contains 15 residues. J gave up 0 bases and V 5 bases, and 3 bases lay outside the gene matches. Per germline, CDR1 MNHEY and CDR2 SVGEGT. This specimen belongs to a study of Ad26.COV2.S vaccination and SARS-CoV-2 variants. Treatment denoted: 19 received Ad26.COV2.S at low or high dose, single or two shots; roughly five received placebo; per-sample allocation not given. Sampling happened 63 days after the first vaccine or placebo injection. Assay used: immunoSEQ multiplex PCR; TCRdb lists only in-frame clones, some missing. In the table there are about 350,000 clones, roughly 85% of which are singletons.

The TCR sequence derives from a person between 18 and 60 years old who received the Ad26.COV2.S COVID-19 vaccine or a placebo. The sample was peripheral blood, taken in a trial of Ad26.COV2.S vaccine versus placebo. This sequence joins TRBV6-2 or TRBV6-3 and TRBJ2-7; 11 bases map to TRBD2. The CDR3 DNA reads as TGTGCCAGCAGTAGACTAGCGGGGAGCTCCTACGAGCAGTACTTC. This translates into CASSRLAGSSYEQYF.